This T cell receptor (beta chain) emerged from a study of shared clonotypes between healthy human individuals. Among the donors, all were Caucasian adults who lived in Nashville, Tennessee. Germline CDR1 is SGHVS and CDR2 is FNYEAQ. Trimming removed 1 base from V and 4 bases from J; junction bases left unmatched: 4. This CDR3 contains 16 residues. Generated by immunoSEQ multiplex PCR, the TCRdb table keeps only in-frame clones and is missing some. The sample lists 1.6 million or so clones, roughly 96% occurring once. Study-level points and caveats: In contrast to clonotypes shared by all four donors, non-shared clonotypes had lower generation probabilities.

This clone was counted once. Its antigen is still unknown. The same CDR3 also results from other DNA sequences found in this sample. The TCR originated in a man between 25 and 39 years old in good health. The chain employs TRBV7-6 and TRBJ2-7; 13 nucleotides agree with TRBD2. Input material: naive CD4+ T cells sorted from blood. Subset denoted: CD45RA+ positively selected. The CDR3 here is CASSLGGTSGTYEQYF. CDR3 sequence (DNA): TGTGCCAGCAGCTTAGGGGGGACTAGCGGGACGTACGAGCAGTACTTC.